The 2 T cell receptor beta chains in this list originate from one sample, sequenced in a study of OX40 agonist ivuxolimab in advanced cancers. Using immunoSEQ multiplex PCR, the repertoire was profiled, and TCRdb retains in-frame clones only, with some absent. The sample has under 50,000 clones; approximately 88% are singletons. Material: CD4+ or CD8+ T cells sorted from blood, obtained in a trial of the OX40 agonist ivuxolimab. The source is an adult with an advanced solid tumor such as melanoma, head and neck, liver or kidney cancer.

The chain uses TRBV27 and TRBJ1-6; 10 nucleotides align to TRBD1. J gave up 11 bases and V 5 bases, and 6 bases lay outside the gene matches. CDR3 length: 14 amino acids. From germline, CDR1 is MNHEY and CDR2 SMNVEV (reference sequence). The CDR3 DNA is TGTGCCAGCAGTCTGGGGGACAGGGGCACACCCCTCCACTTT. It specifies CASSLGDRGTPLHF.

The rearrangement links TRBV4-1 to TRBJ2-5; 7 nucleotides align to TRBD1. CDR3 length equals 15 residues. V trimming: 0 bases; J trimming: 7 bases; junction bases outside the gene matches: 8. CDR1 is MGHRA and CDR2 is YSYEKL in the germline V gene. CDR3 protein: CASSQDRDSRGTQYF. For the CDR3, the DNA is TGCGCCAGCAGCCAAGATCGGGACAGTCGTGGGACCCAGTACTTC.